This T cell receptor beta chain is drawn from a study of vaccination and CD4 T cells after COVID-19. Study-level background: Cellular stimulation was performed using overlapping spike peptides derived from SARS-CoV-2, HCoV-NL63, HCoV-OC43 and HCoV-229E.

The treatment is: 10-day PBMC culture with coronavirus spike peptide pools or control peptides (ViraFEST assay). With the Oncomine TCR Beta short-read assay, DNA from cultured CD4+ T cells was sequenced. MiXCR, applied by TCRdb to the PCR reads, yields one record per CDR3 protein. The data hold 20,000 to 30,000 distinct CDR3 sequences, with around 67% observed a single time. About this clonotype: Antigen unknown.

Looked up from germline, CDR1 is SNHLY and CDR2 is FYNNEI. The CDR3 is 13 amino acids. V was clipped by 4 bases and J by 7 bases, with 13 bases between them. Study-level points and caveats: Convalescent patients' clones that were vaccine-specific were spike mono-reactive in 304 of 307 cases. Post-vaccination reactive clonotypes (median roughly 35) did not differ significantly from post-infection (under 22).

The sample consisted of CD4+ T cells from blood, cultured in vitro, taken after SARS-CoV-2 vaccination. This chain links TRBV2 with TRBJ1-1; tentative D call: TRBD1 (5 bases). This TCR came from a human donor who received a COVID-19 vaccine. This CDR3 is CASSGDLGVEAFF. CDR3 nucleotides: TGTGCCAGCAGTGGGGATTTGGGGGTTGAAGCTTTCTTT.